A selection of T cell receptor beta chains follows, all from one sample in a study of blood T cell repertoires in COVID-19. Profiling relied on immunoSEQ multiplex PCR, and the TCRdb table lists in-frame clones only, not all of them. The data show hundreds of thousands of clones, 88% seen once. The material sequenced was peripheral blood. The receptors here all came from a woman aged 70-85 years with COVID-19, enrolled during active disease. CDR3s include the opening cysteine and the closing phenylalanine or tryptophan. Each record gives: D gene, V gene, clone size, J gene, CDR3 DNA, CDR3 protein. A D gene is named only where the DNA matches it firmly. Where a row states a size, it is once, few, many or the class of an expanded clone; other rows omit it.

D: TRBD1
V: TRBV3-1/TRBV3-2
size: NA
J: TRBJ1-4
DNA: TGTGCCAGCGGAGGACAGGGGGCTTGGGAAAAACTGTTTTTT
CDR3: CASGGQGAWEKLFF

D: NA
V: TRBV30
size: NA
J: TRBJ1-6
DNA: TGTGCCTTGAGAACAATCGCCCAGATGAATTCACCCCTCCACTTT
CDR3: CALRTIAQMNSPLHF

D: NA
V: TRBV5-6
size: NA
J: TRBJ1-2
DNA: TGTGCCAGCAGCTTCGGGCAGGGTGACTATGGCTACACCTTC
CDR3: CASSFGQGDYGYTF

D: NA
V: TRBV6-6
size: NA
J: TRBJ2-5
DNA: TGTGCCAGCAGAGCCGGGAACCAAGAGACCCAGTACTTC
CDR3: CASRAGNQETQYF

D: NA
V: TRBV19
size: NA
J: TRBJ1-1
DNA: TGTGCCAGTAGTATAGCCCACAGGGATGGGACTGAAGCTTTCTTT
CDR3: CASSIAHRDGTEAFF

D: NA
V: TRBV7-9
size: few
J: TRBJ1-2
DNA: TGTGCCAGCAGCCTTACAGGCCCTATCGGCGGCTACACCTTC
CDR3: CASSLTGPIGGYTF

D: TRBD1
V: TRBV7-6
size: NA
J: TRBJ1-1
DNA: TGTGCCAGCAGCTTAAACAGGGGGGTTGAAGCTTTCTTT
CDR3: CASSLNRGVEAFF

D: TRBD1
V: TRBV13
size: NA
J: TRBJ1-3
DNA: TGTGCCAGCAGTTCGCCTACACAGGGGGCGAACACCATATATTTT
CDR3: CASSSPTQGANTIYF

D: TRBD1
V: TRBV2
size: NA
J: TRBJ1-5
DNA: TGTGCCAGCAGAGACAGGGGCGGGCAGCCCCAGCATTTT
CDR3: CASRDRGGQPQHF

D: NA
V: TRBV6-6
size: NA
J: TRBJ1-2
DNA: TGTGCCACCGCCACAAGCTATGGCTACACCTTC
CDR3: CATATSYGYTF

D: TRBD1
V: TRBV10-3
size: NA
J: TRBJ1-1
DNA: TGTGCCATCAGTGAGCCGTCTGACAGGGGAACTGAAGCTTTCTTT
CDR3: CAISEPSDRGTEAFF

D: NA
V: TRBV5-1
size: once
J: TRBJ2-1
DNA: TGCGCCAGCACCCCAGGGGAGTACCCCTACAATGAGCAGTTCTTC
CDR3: CASTPGEYPYNEQFF

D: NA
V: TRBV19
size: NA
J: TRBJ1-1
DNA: TGTGCCAGTGTCAGCGGGGACCTAAGGGCTGAAGCTTTCTTT
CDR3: CASVSGDLRAEAFF

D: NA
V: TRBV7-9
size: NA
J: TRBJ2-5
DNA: TGTGCCAGCAGCTTCGCCGACACAACACAAGAGACCCAGTACTTC
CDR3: CASSFADTTQETQYF

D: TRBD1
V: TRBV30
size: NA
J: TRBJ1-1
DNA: TGTGCCTGGAGAGCTCTCCAGACAGGGACCCCCAGGACTTTCTTT
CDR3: CAWRALQTGTPRTFF

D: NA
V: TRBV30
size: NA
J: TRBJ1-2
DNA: TGTGCCTGGAGGGTCCCGGGGGGCTATGGCTACACCTTC
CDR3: CAWRVPGGYGYTF

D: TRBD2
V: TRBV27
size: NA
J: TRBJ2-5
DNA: TGTGCCAGCAGTTCGGGGACTAGCGGGGTAGAGACCCAGTACTTC
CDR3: CASSSGTSGVETQYF

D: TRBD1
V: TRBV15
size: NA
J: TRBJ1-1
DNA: TGTGCCACCAGCAGAGGTGACAGGGGGCTAGGGAAGAACACTGAAGCTTTCTTT
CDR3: CATSRGDRGLGKNTEAFF

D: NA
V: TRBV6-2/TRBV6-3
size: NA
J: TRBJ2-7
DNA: TGTGCCAGCAGTTACGGAGGCACCTCCTACGAGCAGTACTTC
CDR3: CASSYGGTSYEQYF

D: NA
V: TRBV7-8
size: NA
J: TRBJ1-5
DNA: TGTGCCAGCAGCTTCCCGGGTCAGCCCCAGCATTTT
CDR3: CASSFPGQPQHF

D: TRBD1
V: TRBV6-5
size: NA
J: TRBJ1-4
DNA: TGTGCCAGCAGTTACTCGGGACAGCCAAATGAAAAACTGTTTTTT
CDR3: CASSYSGQPNEKLFF

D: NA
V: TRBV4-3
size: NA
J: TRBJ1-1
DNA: TGCGCCAGCAGCCAAGATCGGGGACATCGGAACACTGAAGCTTTCTTT
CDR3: CASSQDRGHRNTEAFF

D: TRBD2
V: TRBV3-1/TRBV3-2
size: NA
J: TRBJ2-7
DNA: TGTGCCAGCAGCCAAGAGCTAACTTCGGAAGCGGGGGTCCACTCCTACGAGCAGTACTTC
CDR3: CASSQELTSEAGVHSYEQYF

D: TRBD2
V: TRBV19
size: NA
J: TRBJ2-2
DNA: TGTGCCAGTAGTATTAGCGGGGGCCAAGGGACCGGGGAGCTGTTTTTT
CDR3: CASSISGGQGTGELFF

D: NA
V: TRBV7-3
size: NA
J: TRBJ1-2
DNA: TGTGCCAGCAATCTCCGGGATATCTATGGCTACACCTTC
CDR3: CASNLRDIYGYTF

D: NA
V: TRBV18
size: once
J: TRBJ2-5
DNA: TGTGCCAGCTCACCGGGGCAGGGATTAGAGACCCAGTACTTC
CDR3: CASSPGQGLETQYF

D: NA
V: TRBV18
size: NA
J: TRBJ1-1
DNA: TGTGCCAGCTCACCCTTTACAGACACTGAAGCTTTCTTT
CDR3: CASSPFTDTEAFF

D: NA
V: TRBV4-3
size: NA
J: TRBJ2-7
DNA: TGCGCCAGCAGCCAAGAACAGGATGCCTACGAGCAGTACTTC
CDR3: CASSQEQDAYEQYF

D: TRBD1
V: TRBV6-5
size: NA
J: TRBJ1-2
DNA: TGTGCCAGCAGTTACTCAAGCAGGGGGGATGGCTATGGCTACACCTTC
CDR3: CASSYSSRGDGYGYTF

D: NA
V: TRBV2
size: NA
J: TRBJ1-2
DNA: TGTGCCAGCAGTGGATCAGGGCTACGATATGGCTACACCTTC
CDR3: CASSGSGLRYGYTF

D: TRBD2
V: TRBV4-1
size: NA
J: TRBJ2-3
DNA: TGCGCCAGCTCTGTAGGGCTCGGGGGGGGCACAGATACGCAGTATTTT
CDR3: CASSVGLGGGTDTQYF

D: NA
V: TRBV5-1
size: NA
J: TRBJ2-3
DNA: TGCGCCAGCAGCTCTGAGGGGGGGCCTGGAGATACGCAGTATTTT
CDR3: CASSSEGGPGDTQYF

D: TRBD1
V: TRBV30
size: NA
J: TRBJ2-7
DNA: TGTGCCTGGAGTGTTGGACAGGGAGGCGAGCAGTACTTC
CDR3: CAWSVGQGGEQYF